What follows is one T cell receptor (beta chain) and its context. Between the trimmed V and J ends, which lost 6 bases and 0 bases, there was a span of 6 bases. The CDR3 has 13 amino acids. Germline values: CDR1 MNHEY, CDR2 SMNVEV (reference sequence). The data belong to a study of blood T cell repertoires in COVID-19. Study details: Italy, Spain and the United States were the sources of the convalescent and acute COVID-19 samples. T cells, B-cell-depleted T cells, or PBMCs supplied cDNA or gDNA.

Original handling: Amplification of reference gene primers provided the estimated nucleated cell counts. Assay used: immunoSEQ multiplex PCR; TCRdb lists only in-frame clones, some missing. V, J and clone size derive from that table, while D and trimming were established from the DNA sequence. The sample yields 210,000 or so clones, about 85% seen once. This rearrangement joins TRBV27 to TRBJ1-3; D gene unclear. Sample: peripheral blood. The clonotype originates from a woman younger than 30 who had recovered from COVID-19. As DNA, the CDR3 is TGTGCCAGCAGGGGCCTCTCTGGAAACACCATATATTTT. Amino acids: CASRGLSGNTIYF.